This T cell receptor beta chain was found in a study of T cell responses to AZD1222 COVID-19 vaccine. Study-level findings and limits: Researchers report vaccine-associated CD4 TCRs spanning spike, with dominance at 160-218 and 743-854. Reports say nearly half of spike-specific TCRs go after unmutated variant regions.

Libraries were prepared by immunoSEQ multiplex PCR; TCRdb keeps only in-frame clonotypes and omits some of them. The top ten clones hold 3% to 3.5% of a sample with approximately 98,000 clones, roughly 84% of them seen once. This CDR3 contains 14 residues. Trimming cost V 6 bases and J 6 bases, with 15 bases left between them. Germline V gene lookup returns CDR1 MNHEY and CDR2 SMNVEV (reference sequence). Worth noting for this clone: Its antigen is as yet unknown.

This chain joins TRBV27 and TRBJ1-5; D not resolved. This TCR was recovered from an adult in good health. The specimen was peripheral blood, collected on day 0 of AZD1222 vaccination. CDR3 bases: TGTGCCAGCAGCCTGGACGGGTTTAGTCAGCCCCAGCATTTT. This codes for CASSLDGFSQPQHF.